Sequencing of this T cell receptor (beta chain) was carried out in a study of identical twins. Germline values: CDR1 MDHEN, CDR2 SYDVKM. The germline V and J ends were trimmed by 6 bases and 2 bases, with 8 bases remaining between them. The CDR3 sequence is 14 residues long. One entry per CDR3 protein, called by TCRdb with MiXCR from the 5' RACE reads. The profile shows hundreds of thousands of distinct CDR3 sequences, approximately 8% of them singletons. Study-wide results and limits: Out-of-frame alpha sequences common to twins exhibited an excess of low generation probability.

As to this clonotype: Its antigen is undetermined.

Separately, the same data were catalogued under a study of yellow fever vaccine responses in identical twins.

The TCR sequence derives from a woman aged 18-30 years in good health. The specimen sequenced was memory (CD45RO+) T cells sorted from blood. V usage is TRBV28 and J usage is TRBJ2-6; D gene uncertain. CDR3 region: CASSPPAGANVLTF. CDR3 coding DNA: TGTGCCAGCAGCCCCCCGGCTGGGGCCAACGTCCTGACTTTC.